This entry describes one T cell receptor (delta chain). The specificity of this receptor is unknown. TCRdb lists a protein that is different at residue 9 from the translated DNA; the protein given here uses the DNA translation. Library preparation employed RT-PCR. For sequencing, an Illumina MiSeq was employed. TCRdb reran clone calling on the public reads with CATT; rows sharing one DNA sequence were then combined. This sample holds 1,000 or so delta-chain clones; 8.5% to 10% were observed only once. The ten largest clones represent nearly 45% of the sample. The data are from a study of gamma-delta T cells after stem cell transplantation (TCRdb year 2016). Sequenced sample: gamma-delta T cells. The sequence was obtained from a human donor. It is not recorded whose cells these are; they may come from a transplant donor.

The CDR3 reads as follows: CACDTVATSVDTTDKLIF. The bases are TGTGCCTGTGACACCGTCGCTACGTCGGTGGATACCACCGATAAACTCATCTTT. The V and J genes are TRDV2 and TRDJ1; matching of 6 bases hints at TRDD3 as the D gene. The cysteine opens and the phenylalanine closes a CDR3 of 18 amino acids. Only the CDR3 DNA stays, 54 bases, in frame from base 1. CDR1 GEAIGNYY and CDR2 EKD were looked up in the germline V gene. V is shortened by 0 bases, J by 1 base, and the region joining them spans 20 bases.